This T cell receptor beta chain was sequenced for a study of beta chain features in type 1 diabetes listed by TCRdb under 2018. Study-wide context: Mean age, gender distribution, total cell number and subset yield did not differ between patients and healthy donors. A total of about 110 million sorted cells were examined across all samples, and the number of cells per subset was strongly correlated with RNA yield. The study compared TCRB repertoires of sorted circulating CD4+ T cell subsets between recently diagnosed type 1 diabetes patients and matched healthy donors. Regulatory and stem cell-like memory subsets were obtained from only 8 patients and about 8 healthy donors, while naive and central memory subsets were obtained from all 28 donors. Overall study outcomes, separate from this receptor: Naive, central memory and regulatory TCRB repertoires appeared to be more alike among patients than among healthy donors. Sequencing cDNA rather than genomic DNA could over-represent highly expressing activated cells, although activation and CD3 levels did not differ between groups. Patients with type 1 diabetes made fewer insertions and deleted more nucleotides at VDJ recombination sites, implying thymic rearrangement abnormalities. A moderate but significant shortening of TCRB CDR3 length was observed in type 1 diabetes patients in all four CD4+ subsets. Shorter templates might have been favored by PCR, but patient and control samples were amplified and corrected together, so both groups would have been affected equally by any skew. Because small numbers of individuals were included in the HLA sub-analyses, any influence of HLA type on TCRB rearrangement was left unresolved.

This clone was counted only a few times. Which antigen it targets is not known. The record has no base qualities; no much larger clone is one base away. The High Capacity cDNA Reverse Transcription Kit was used to reverse transcribe all of the isolated RNA, meaning that expressed TCRB transcripts were what got sequenced. Naive, central memory and regulatory T cell samples underwent deep immunoSEQ sequencing, averaging roughly 3.4 million total reads per sample. Sorted cells were lysed in RLT buffer and RNA was extracted with DNase-treated RNeasy Micro or Mini kits, depending on cell number. To prevent cross-contamination, each cell subset was processed individually, whereas patient and healthy donor samples were processed jointly. The immunoSEQ multiplex PCR was used to amplify TCRB sequences from cDNA, yielding 87-bp fragments that span the CDR3 region. Amplicons were sequenced on the Illumina HiSeq platform. Under the source paper's analysis protocol: Synthetic template baselines were used to correct PCR bias computationally, reads within Hamming distance 2 were collapsed, and singletons that could not be merged were discarded. Reads were aligned to IMGT to assign V, D and J genes, CDR3 length, and insertions or deletions at six rearrangement sites. Within each subset, clonotype counts were normalized to sorted cell number, and only after that were true diversity and Gini coefficients computed with the tcR R package. The overlap coefficient, calculated on TCRB nucleotide sequences, was used to quantify repertoire sharing. Out-of-frame TCRB sequences from naive cells were analyzed as a proxy for the pre-selection repertoire. Held by TCRdb, this immuneACCESS table contains in-frame sequences only and omits some clones. Under half of the omission traces to an unresolved V gene where checked; the cause of the rest is unknown. V and J calls and clone size come straight from that table; D and trimming were deduced from the DNA. The sample table shows about 400,000 clones, and 10% to 15% are seen once. More than 0.015% of the sample is taken by the ten largest.

CDR1 and CDR2, per the germline V gene, are SGHTA and FQGNSA. The CDR3 measures 15 amino acids from cysteine to phenylalanine. Of the read, only the CDR3 DNA is kept; its 45 bases are in frame from base 1. Trimming leaves V shorter by 5 bases and J shorter by 0 bases, with the junction holding 5 bases beyond the gene matches. A single peripheral blood draw of about 116 mL on average was collected from each donor into heparinised tubes. A BD FACSAria II and a panel including CD45RO, CCR7, CD25, CD127, CD95 and CD27 were used to sort naive, central memory, regulatory and stem cell-like memory CD4+ T cells. Purity was above 98% for every sorted population. PBMCs were isolated immediately by Lymphoprep density gradient centrifugation and stained directly without culture. Samples were stained and sorted in pairs, with one healthy donor and one patient per experiment, so that batch effects were minimized.

This receptor was obtained from a man between 18 and 35 years old in good health. The sequenced sample was naive CD4+ T cells from blood. The cell subset or site label here, explained by the study, means: true naive CD4+ T cells. The chain joins TRBV7-2 to TRBJ2-7; 9 bases in the middle match TRBD2. The CDR3: CASSRGGAPSYEQYF. The bases are TGTGCCAGCAGCCGCGGGGGGGCCCCCTCCTACGAGCAGTACTTC.